Below are 10 T cell receptor beta chains sequenced from a single sample in a study of immune evolution from preneoplasia to lung adenocarcinoma. Sequenced by immunoSEQ multiplex PCR; TCRdb stores in-frame clones only, minus some. The sample contains some 4,000 clones, 81% of which appear only once. The source material was FFPE adjacent normal lung tissue. The receptors were sampled from a person aged 70 to 85 with lung adenocarcinoma.

The V and J genes are TRBV21-1 and TRBJ1-5; TRBD1 was called by the table and not checked on the DNA. TRBV21-1 is termed a pseudogene. There are 12 residues in the CDR3. The CDR3 sequence is CATWTGDQPQHF. The CDR3 DNA sequence: TGTGCCACCTGGACAGGAGATCAGCCCCAGCATTTT.

The gene calls are TRBV7-9 and TRBJ1-3; D is undetermined. V was cut by 5 bases and J by 0 bases, with 8 bases left in between. The germline gives CDR1 SEHNR, CDR2 FQNEAQ (reference sequence). The CDR3 runs 14 residues. CDR3 region: CASSPENSGNTIYF. CDR3 DNA sequence: TGTGCCAGCAGCCCCGAGAACTCTGGAAACACCATATATTTT.

This chain links TRBV10-3 with TRBJ1-6; unclear D gene. Germline lookup yields CDR1 ENHRY and CDR2 SYGVKD. Deletions cut 2 bases from V and 5 bases from J, with 7 bases between. The CDR3 loop spans 14 amino acids. The CDR3 nucleotides are TGTGCCATCAGTGAGGGTCAGAATAATTCACCCCTCCACTTT. It encodes CAISEGQNNSPLHF.

The chain carries TRBV28 and TRBJ2-5; TRBD2 aligns across 13 bases. With 2 bases clipped from V and 5 bases from J, the junction kept 14 bases outside the gene matches. Germline V gene data show CDR1 as MDHEN and CDR2 as SYDVKM. The CDR3 has 19 residues. The CDR3 loop is CASSLATSGRLSGRETQYF. The CDR3 region has the DNA TGTGCCAGCAGTTTAGCGACTAGCGGGAGGTTGTCTGGAAGGGAGACCCAGTACTTC.

The chain recombines TRBV2 with TRBJ2-1; no clear D gene. The CDR3 has 11 residues. Trimming cost V 4 bases and J 4 bases, with 2 bases left between them. Germline CDR1 and CDR2: SNHLY and FYNNEI. CDR3 coding DNA: TGTGCCAGCAGTGTGTACAATGAGCAGTTCTTC. Translation: CASSVYNEQFF.

The chain has TRBV30 and TRBJ2-5, with 11 bases identical to TRBD2. V was clipped by 7 bases and J by 11 bases; unmatched bases: 9. CDR1 and CDR2 from the germline V gene are GTSNPN and SVGIG (reference sequence). This CDR3 is 12 amino acids long. The CDR3 region is CAFSGRASEQYF. The CDR3 nucleotides are TGTGCCTTTAGCGGGAGGGCCTCGGAGCAGTACTTC. The entire variable domain, with the rest obtained from reference TRBV30 and TRBJ2-5, is as follows: SQTIHQWPATLVQPVGSPLSLECTVEGTSNPNLYWYRQAAGRGLQLLFYSVGIGQISSEVPQNLSASRPQDRQFILSSKKLLLSDSGFYLCAFSGRASEQYFGPGTRLLVL.

The chain recombines TRBV4-1 with TRBJ2-7, with TRBD1 identical over 7 bases. The V gene's germline CDR1 is MGHRA and CDR2 YSYEKL. The V segment lost 1 base and the J segment 4 bases; nucleotides outside the gene matches: 19. The length of the CDR3 is 19 residues. CDR3 sequence (DNA): TGCGCCAGCAGCCAAGTGGTGATTCCGGGACAGAGAGCTCCTTACGAGCAGTACTTC. Translation: CASSQVVIPGQRAPYEQYF.

The genes are TRBV7-9 and TRBJ1-3; 9 positions match TRBD1. This CDR3 spans 16 amino acids. The V gene end was trimmed by 11 bases and the J gene end by 0 bases; junction bases not matched to a gene: 11. Germline-derived CDR1 and CDR2 are SEHNR and FQNEAQ (reference sequence). CDR3 nucleotide sequence: TGTGCCTTCATCCCGACAGGGGGGAACTCTGGAAACACCATATATTTT. Its protein is CAFIPTGGNSGNTIYF.

The chain combines TRBV20-1 with TRBJ2-1; the D is unclear. Deletions cut 6 bases from V and 4 bases from J, with 7 bases between. The CDR3 consists of 11 residues. Per germline, CDR1 DFQATT and CDR2 SNEGSKA (reference sequence). CDR3 in amino acids: CSAGPYNEQFF. As DNA, the CDR3 is TGCAGTGCAGGTCCGTACAATGAGCAGTTCTTC.

This chain uses TRBV9 with TRBJ1-3, with 7 bases identical to TRBD1. The germline V gene encodes CDR1 SGDLS and CDR2 YYNGEE. The CDR3 consists of 15 residues. J was trimmed by 3 bases and V by 3 bases; bases with no gene match: 6. The CDR3 loop is CASSALQGFGNTIYF. CDR3 nucleotides: TGTGCCAGCAGCGCTCTACAGGGGTTTGGAAACACCATATATTTT.